The 25 T cell receptor beta chains in this list originate from one sample, sequenced in a study of cytomegalovirus exposure and HLA in healthy donors. 60 Vbeta and 13 Jbeta primers were used in PCR. Libraries were prepared by immunoSEQ multiplex PCR; TCRdb keeps only in-frame clonotypes and omits some of them. The repertoire holds tens of thousands of clones, with around 71% as singletons. Sequencing was performed on PBMCs. These receptor sequences come from a man in his thirties or forties in good health and CMV-seronegative.

CDR3 amino acids: CALGAATDTQYF. In DNA, the CDR3 is TGTGCCCTAGGGGCAGCCACAGATACGCAGTATTTT. The gene calls are TRBV7-8 and TRBJ2-3; tentatively, D is TRBD1 (5 bases). CDR3 length: 12 residues. Per germline, CDR1 SGHVS and CDR2 FQNEAQ. V was shortened by 11 bases and J by 2 bases, with 11 bases between the two germline ends.

V is TRBV28 and J is TRBJ1-3; D uncertain. The CDR3 contains 10 residues. Germline CDR1 reads MDHEN; CDR2 reads SYDVKM. The V end lost 8 bases, the J end lost 7 bases, and 6 bases lay between the germline ends. CDR3 sequence reads: CASLANTIYF. CDR3 in DNA: TGTGCCAGCCTGGCTAACACCATATATTTT.

The CDR3 is CAWSLQGVFYGYTF. The CDR3 nucleotides are TGTGCCTGGAGCCTACAGGGGGTTTTCTATGGCTACACCTTC. This rearrangement joins TRBV30 to TRBJ1-2; 8 bases align to TRBD1. Germline-derived CDR1 and CDR2 are GTSNPN and SVGIG (reference sequence). The CDR3 spans 14 residues. The V segment lost 3 bases and the J segment 4 bases; nucleotides outside the gene matches: 7.

This clone has more than one count but fewer than ten. The CDR3 bases are TGCGCCAGCAGACAGTCCGGGACAGCTGGCTACACCTTC. Translated: CASRQSGTAGYTF. The gene calls are TRBV4-1 and TRBJ1-2; TRBD1 matches 7 bases. Germline CDR1 and CDR2: MGHRA and YSYEKL. V was clipped by 6 bases and J by 7 bases; unmatched bases: 8. The length of the CDR3 is 13 residues.

This clone occurred once. This chain connects TRBV11-2 to TRBJ2-1; D might be TRBD2 (6 bases). Germline CDR1 reads SGHAT; CDR2 reads FQNNGV. The CDR3 loop spans 15 amino acids. V lost 5 bases, J lost 7 bases, and 18 bases lay in between. The CDR3 region is CASSREYPVVNEQFF. Written as DNA, the CDR3 is TGTGCCAGCAGCCGGGAGTACCCAGTGGTGAATGAGCAGTTCTTC.

J is TRBJ2-7 and V is TRBV7-2; no definite D call. The V gene lost 1 base and the J gene lost 2 bases, with 6 bases spanning the gap. CDR3 length: 13 amino acids. Germline V gene lookup returns CDR1 SGHTA and CDR2 FQGNSA. The CDR3 region has the DNA TGTGCCAGCAGCTTAGAAGCCACCTACGAGCAGTACTTC. This sequence encodes CASSLEATYEQYF.

V is TRBV28 and J is TRBJ1-4; D unclear. This CDR3 is 12 amino acids long. V lost 6 bases and J lost 12, with 14 bases in between. CDR1 and CDR2 from the germline V gene are MDHEN and SYDVKM. CDR3 sequence reads: CASRLVTGELFF. CDR3 DNA sequence: TGTGCCAGCAGACTTGTCACGGGTGAACTGTTTTTT.

This clone was seen a few times. The rearrangement joins TRBV4-1 to TRBJ2-2, with 7 nucleotides matching TRBD2. Germline lookup yields CDR1 MGHRA and CDR2 YSYEKL. V was pared by 6 bases and J by 2 bases, with 3 bases of the junction left unmatched. The CDR3 contains 14 residues. The CDR3 region has the DNA TGCGCCAGCAGACCTAGCGGAAACACCGGGGAGCTGTTTTTT. It translates to CASRPSGNTGELFF.

This clone was counted a few times. The genes are TRBV6-5 and TRBJ2-7; no clear D. This CDR3 is built from 16 residues. The V end was cut by 0 bases, the J end by 2 bases, with 14 bases between. Germline CDR1 MNHEY, CDR2 SVGAGI. CDR3 bases: TGTGCCAGCAGTTACTCGGATGCTCGCGGTACCTACGAGCAGTACTTC. Translating it yields CASSYSDARGTYEQYF.

The gene calls are TRBV30 and TRBJ2-3, with D perhaps matching TRBD2 (6 bases). CDR3 length: 13 amino acids. Germline V CDR1 and CDR2: GTSNPN, SVGIG (reference sequence). The V gene lost 4 bases and the J gene lost 5 bases, with 13 bases spanning the gap. The CDR3 DNA sequence: TGTGCCTGGAATATGGGCGGGGTAGATACGCAGTATTTT. Amino acids: CAWNMGGVDTQYF.

This clone occurred a few times. V and J are TRBV4-3 and TRBJ2-2; D remains unclear. This CDR3 spans 17 amino acids. Germline assignment: CDR1 LGHNA and CDR2 YSLEER. V lost 0 bases, J lost 3 bases, and 14 bases lay in between. CDR3 DNA sequence: TGCGCCAGCAGCCAAGAGCCCGCGCTGAGAGACACCGGGGAGCTGTTTTTT. As protein: CASSQEPALRDTGELFF.

The V call is TRBV2, the J call TRBJ2-2, with 8 bases identical to TRBD1. In germline, CDR1 is SNHLY, CDR2 FYNNEI. With 11 bases clipped from V and 3 bases from J, the junction kept 2 bases outside the gene matches. The CDR3 sequence is 12 residues long. The DNA of the CDR3 is TGTGCCCACAGGGGGTACACCGGGGAGCTGTTTTTT. Translated, it gives CAHRGYTGELFF.

The chain uses TRBV7-9 and TRBJ1-1, with TRBD1 matching 7 bases. CDR3 length equals 14 residues. CDR1 is SEHNR, CDR2 FQNEAQ, per germline (reference sequence). V dropped 4 bases and J dropped 0; count of bases not matched to a gene: 2. The CDR3 reads CASSSGTVNTEAFF. CDR3 DNA sequence: TGTGCCAGCAGCTCCGGGACAGTGAACACTGAAGCTTTCTTT.

As DNA, the CDR3 is TGTGCCAGCAGTTTTAAAGTAGATCTACTAGCGGGTGGGTACGAGCAGTACTTC. It is translated as CASSFKVDLLAGGYEQYF. The genes are TRBV27 and TRBJ2-7; 9 positions match TRBD2. CDR1 is MNHEY, CDR2 SMNVEV, per germline (reference sequence). This CDR3 is 18 amino acids long. With V trimmed by 3 bases and J by 4 bases, 16 bases remained unmatched.

This chain connects TRBV4-3 to TRBJ2-1; 8 bases are a match to TRBD2. CDR3 length: 18 residues. Trimming cost V 3 bases and J 3 bases; bases outside gene matches: 13. Germline V gene lookup returns CDR1 LGHNA and CDR2 YSLEER. CDR3 protein: CASSQDNHGGVSYNEQFF. The CDR3 DNA reads TGCGCCAGCAGCCAGGACAACCACGGGGGGGTAAGCTACAATGAGCAGTTCTTC.

The chain recombines TRBV14 with TRBJ1-1; 8 nucleotides agree with TRBD1. Germline CDR1 reads SGHDN; CDR2 reads FVKESK. The CDR3 extends over 15 amino acids. V lost 4 bases, J lost 0 bases, and 4 bases stayed unmatched. CDR3 in amino acids: CASSLRQGMNTEAFF. CDR3 in DNA: TGTGCCAGCAGCCTTCGACAGGGGATGAACACTGAAGCTTTCTTT.

The V gene is TRBV27, the J gene TRBJ1-1, with 7 bases identical to TRBD1. The CDR3 contains 16 residues. In germline, CDR1 is MNHEY, CDR2 SMNVEV (reference sequence). The junction had 16 bases not matched to a gene; V was cut back by 2 bases and J by 10 bases. The CDR3 region is CASSLGAGGGLMGAFF. For the CDR3, the DNA is TGTGCCAGCAGTTTAGGGGCAGGGGGAGGTCTAATGGGAGCTTTCTTT.

The CDR3: CASSPPGFTEAFF. The CDR3 region has the DNA TGTGCCAGCAGCCCGCCGGGGTTCACTGAAGCTTTCTTT. The chain has TRBV6-6 and TRBJ1-1; D is undetermined. The length of the CDR3 is 13 residues. V was clipped by 6 bases and J by 4 bases, with 12 bases between them. Germline V gene sequence: CDR1 MNHNY, CDR2 SVGAGI (reference sequence).

Only a few counts were recorded for this clone. The chain carries TRBV5-4 and TRBJ1-6, with TRBD1 as a possible D gene (6 bases). This CDR3 is 14 amino acids long. CDR1 is SGHNT and CDR2 is YYREEE in the germline V gene (reference sequence). With 2 bases removed from V and 8 bases from J, the gap between germline ends came to 11 bases. The CDR3 here is CASSFRGIYSPLHF. CDR3 in DNA: TGTGCCAGCAGCTTCAGGGGTATCTATTCACCCCTCCACTTT.

This clone has only one observation. The gene calls are TRBV5-1 and TRBJ2-3; TRBD2 matches 7 bases. This CDR3 has 17 amino acids. V was pared by 4 bases and J by 0 bases, with 11 bases of the junction left unmatched. CDR1 and CDR2 from the germline V gene are SGHRS and YFSETQ. DNA of the CDR3: TGCGCCAGCAGCCGGGCGGGAGCTCTGTCTAGCACAGATACGCAGTATTTT. It specifies CASSRAGALSSTDTQYF.

The chain recombines TRBV5-1 with TRBJ1-1; D remains ambiguous. This CDR3 is 13 amino acids long. Deletions cut 4 bases from V and 4 bases from J, with 11 bases between. Germline values: CDR1 SGHRS, CDR2 YFSETQ. The CDR3 spells CASSRAGRTEAFF. The CDR3 nucleotides read TGCGCCAGCAGCCGGGCGGGCCGCACTGAAGCTTTCTTT.

Only a few counts were recorded for this clone. The V and J genes are TRBV4-1 and TRBJ1-4, with D unclear. Trimming removed 2 bases at V and 8 bases at J, with 9 bases between. This CDR3 comprises 13 residues. Germline V gene sequence: CDR1 MGHRA, CDR2 YSYEKL. The CDR3 region is CASSQLSVEKLFF. The CDR3 DNA reads as TGCGCCAGCAGCCAACTATCTGTGGAAAAACTGTTTTTT.

CDR3 bases: TGTGCCAGCAGACCAGGGATGGGTAGCTCCTACAATGAGCAGTTCTTC. Translating it yields CASRPGMGSSYNEQFF. The chain employs TRBV27 and TRBJ2-1, with D maybe TRBD1 (5 bases). CDR1 is MNHEY and CDR2 is SMNVEV in the germline V gene (reference sequence). CDR3 length: 16 residues. V was trimmed by 6 bases and J by 0 bases, leaving 15 bases between them.

The sample holds a few counts of this clone. The chain recombines TRBV2 with TRBJ2-7; TRBD1 aligns across 8 bases. V was clipped by 8 bases and J by 3 bases; unmatched bases: 12. The CDR3 is 15 amino acids. Looked up from germline, CDR1 is SNHLY and CDR2 is FYNNEI. The CDR3 sequence is CASHQYGTGVYEQYF. The CDR3 coding sequence is TGTGCCAGCCACCAGTACGGGACAGGAGTCTACGAGCAGTACTTC.

This clone was detected once. This chain links TRBV2 with TRBJ1-2; perhaps TRBD1 as D (6 bases). Germline lookup yields CDR1 SNHLY and CDR2 FYNNEI. The V and J ends lost 2 bases and 8 bases respectively, with 15 bases between them. The CDR3 is 14 residues long. The CDR3, as DNA: TGTGCCAGCAGTGAATGGGCCAGGGGTGAGGGCTACACCTTC. Protein sequence: CASSEWARGEGYTF.